This TCR beta chain was obtained from a study of OX40 agonist ivuxolimab in advanced cancers. A note on the overall study: The costimulatory receptor OX40 (CD134) was targeted by ivuxolimab, a fully human IgG2 agonistic monoclonal antibody. Three dose-escalation patients achieved partial responses, one with hepatocellular carcinoma and two with cutaneous melanoma. Intravenous ivuxolimab was administered to patients every 2 weeks at six dose levels: 0.01, 0.1, 0.3, 1.5, 3 and 10 mg/kg. A male proportion of nearly 85% and a mean age of around 60 years, ranging from 23 to 79, were recorded for the dose-escalation cohort. The paper describes the monotherapy dose-escalation part (N ≈ 49 patients) of the phase I trial of ivuxolimab. The purpose of peripheral TCRbeta sequencing was to test whether ivuxolimab changed TCR sequence diversity and led to clonal T-cell expansion. Patients were allowed to have had prior anti-PD-1, anti-PD-L1 or anti-CTLA-4 therapy, and 30% to 40% of the dose-escalation patients had previously received checkpoint inhibitors. Of the 50 to 55 dose-escalation patients, hepatocellular carcinoma was present in about 20, melanoma in roughly 15, renal cell carcinoma in 9 and head and neck cancer in 9. What the study reported, not specific to this receptor: At doses of 0.1 to 3.0 mg/kg, clonal expansion of both CD4+ and CD8+ blood T cells was observed from baseline to week 6. After ivuxolimab, more expanded clones were found on average in CD8+ T cells than in CD4+ T cells. Low levels of normalized T-cell clonal expansion were also seen in some patients who did not respond. In partial responders in the 0.1-3.0 mg/kg groups, normalized peripheral clonal expansion was found to be among the lowest, especially among CD8+ T cells. Which antigens the clonally expanded peripheral T cells were specific for was not determined.

To sequence the TCRbeta CDR3 region, genomic DNA was isolated from the sorted cells. The immunoSEQ Assay was used to sequence the TCRbeta CDR3 regions. This is the immuneACCESS table as TCRdb keeps it, with only in-frame sequences that have V and J called. A part of the clones is gone; compared with another copy, unresolved V genes explain less than half, and the rest is unexplained. Counted in this sample were 80,000 or so clones; roughly 90% of them appeared once. The leading ten clones occupy over 0.15% of the sample. Regarding this clone: Its recognized antigen is unknown. Per-base qualities were not stored, and no clone one base away is much larger.

Patients with a history of autoimmune disease or receiving systemic immunosuppression were excluded from the trial. Peripheral blood for TCR sequencing was collected from all dose cohorts at baseline, on cycle 4 day 1, and on cycle 7 day 1. The samples were taken from a phase I, first-in-human, multicenter, open-label dose-escalation trial of ivuxolimab. Adults with locally advanced or metastatic melanoma, renal cell, hepatocellular, or head and neck squamous cell carcinoma were enrolled in the trial. CD4+ and CD8+ T cells were sorted separately from peripheral blood before TCR sequencing. Reading the germline V gene gives CDR1 SGHTA and CDR2 FQGNSA. Reading from cysteine to phenylalanine, the CDR3 counts 15 amino acids. The DNA shown is the 45-base CDR3, in frame from base 1. Deletion took 1 base off V and 4 bases off J, with a span of 8 bases between the germline ends.

The chain was built from TRBV7-2 and TRBJ2-6, with the D segment identity uncertain. This receptor was identified in an adult with an advanced solid tumor such as melanoma, head and neck, liver or kidney cancer. Material: CD4+ or CD8+ T cells sorted from blood, obtained in a trial of the OX40 agonist ivuxolimab. The sequenced DNA is TGTGCCAGCAGCTTAGTCGGGTCCGGGGCCAACGTCCTGACTTTC. Translated, this gives CASSLVGSGANVLTF. Beyond the CDR3, the reference TRBV7-2 and TRBJ2-6 genes provide the residues; the full variable domain reads: GAGVSQSPSNKVTEKGKDVELRCDPISGHTALYWYRQSLGQGLEFLIYFQGNSAPDKSGLPSDRFSAERTGGSVSTLTIQRTQQEDSAVYLCASSLVGSGANVLTFGAGSRLTVL.